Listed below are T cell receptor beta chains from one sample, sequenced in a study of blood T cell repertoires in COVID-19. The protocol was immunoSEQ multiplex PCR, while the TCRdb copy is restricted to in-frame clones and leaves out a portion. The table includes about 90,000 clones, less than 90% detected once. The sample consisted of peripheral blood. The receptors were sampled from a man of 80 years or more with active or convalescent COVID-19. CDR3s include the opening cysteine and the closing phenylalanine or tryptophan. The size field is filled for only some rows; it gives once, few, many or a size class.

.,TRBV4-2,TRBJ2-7,CASSPRRGGHEQYF
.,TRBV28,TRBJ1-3,CASSLGRRNSGNTIYF
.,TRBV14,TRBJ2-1,CASSLPGLAGGWNEQFF
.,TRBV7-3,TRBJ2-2,CASSFGLADTGELFF
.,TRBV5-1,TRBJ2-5,CASSTAGTQETQYF
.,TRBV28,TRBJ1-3,CASSSPSGAGNTIYF
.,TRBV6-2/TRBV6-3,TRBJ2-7,CASSYGWAGVQEQYF
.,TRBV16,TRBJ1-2,CASSLRQGADGYTF
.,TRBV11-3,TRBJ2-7,CASSLYQAGEQYF
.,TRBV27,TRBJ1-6,CASNTVNSPLHF
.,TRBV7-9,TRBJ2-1,CASSLGDEQFF
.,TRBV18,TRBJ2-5,CASSRGLAEIGETQYF
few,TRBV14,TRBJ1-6,CASSRTGLLSPLHF
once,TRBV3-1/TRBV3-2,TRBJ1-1,CASSQDWPGQGNTEAFF
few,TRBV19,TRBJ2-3,CASSIEGVDTQYF
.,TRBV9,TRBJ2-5,CASSFGGTAEETQYF
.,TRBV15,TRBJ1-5,CATSRRTGGDF